This T cell receptor beta chain comes out of a study of T cell responses to AZD1222 COVID-19 vaccine. Study-wide findings and caveats: Spike-specific TCR breadth and depth rose after two AZD1222 doses.

The CDR3 totals 15 residues. The germline CDR1 and CDR2 sequences are LNHDA and SQIVND (reference sequence). The V end lost 7 bases, the J end lost 0 bases, and 12 bases lay between the germline ends. Comment on this clone: Its target is unknown.

Profiled with immunoSEQ multiplex PCR; TCRdb holds only in-frame clones, not every one. The sample shows about 120,000 clones, roughly 87% of them seen only once. The sample was peripheral blood, taken on day 0 of MenACWY control vaccination. The receptor was derived from an adult in good health. This rearrangement joins TRBV19 to TRBJ2-2; D is perhaps TRBD1 (5 bases). This CDR3 reads CASMQQGANTGELFF. The CDR3 coding sequence is TGTGCCAGTATGCAGCAGGGCGCGAACACCGGGGAGCTGTTTTTT.